This record looks at one T cell receptor beta chain sequence and its context. Methods used by the authors: Estimates of nucleated cell counts were drawn from the amplification of reference gene primers. Sequenced by immunoSEQ multiplex PCR; TCRdb stores in-frame clones only, minus some. The V and J calls and clone size are taken from that table; D and trimming were inferred from the DNA. The table includes about 250,000 clones, approximately 80% detected once. The CDR3 contains 16 residues. This sample was included in a study of blood T cell repertoires in COVID-19. The TCR was taken from a woman in her sixties with active or convalescent COVID-19. Material: peripheral blood. This chain joins TRBV21-1 and TRBJ2-5; the table calls TRBD2, which could not be checked here. TRBV21-1 is described as a pseudogene. The CDR3 nucleotides read TGTGCCAGCAGTCGAATTAGCGGGAGGGCCCGGGAGACCCAGTACTTC. It codes for CASSRISGRARETQYF.